Shown below are 27 T cell receptor beta chains from a single sample sequenced in a study of cytomegalovirus exposure and HLA in healthy donors. Primers for the PCR totalled 60 Vbeta and 13 Jbeta. Sequencing was performed with immunoSEQ multiplex PCR; in TCRdb, only in-frame clones are kept and a portion is missing. The sample lists about 120,000 clones, 80% occurring once. Sequenced: PBMCs. The source of these receptors is a female donor in good health and CMV-seropositive.

This clone came up once. This chain uses TRBV7-8 with TRBJ2-6; 7 nucleotides match TRBD1. Germline trimming cut 4 bases from V and 2 bases from J; bases unmatched to any gene: 14. CDR1 and CDR2 from the germline V gene are SGHVS and FQNEAQ. This CDR3 has 19 amino acids. This CDR3 is CASSSLFTGVGTGANVLTF. The DNA of the CDR3 is TGTGCCAGCAGCTCCCTGTTCACAGGGGTAGGGACTGGGGCCAACGTCCTGACTTTC.

V usage is TRBV9 and J usage is TRBJ2-4, with D perhaps TRBD2 (6 bases). The CDR3 has 14 amino acids. Germline CDR1 SGDLS, CDR2 YYNGEE. Trimming removed 2 bases at V and 0 bases at J, with 6 bases between. The CDR3 reads CASSVGLAKNIQYF. The CDR3 DNA follows: TGTGCCAGCAGCGTGGGACTAGCCAAAAACATTCAGTACTTC. The full variable domain, rest sourced from reference TRBV9 and TRBJ2-4, is DSGVTQTPKHLITATGQRVTLRCSPRSGDLSVYWYQQSLDQGLQFLIQYYNGEERAKGNILERFSAQQFPDLHSELNLSSLELGDSALYFCASSVGLAKNIQYFGAGTRLSVL.

The chain is built from TRBV10-3 and TRBJ2-7; 8 nucleotides match TRBD2. V lost 10 bases, J lost 2 bases, and 7 bases stayed unmatched. Germline V gives CDR1 ENHRY, CDR2 SYGVKD. The CDR3 covers 13 residues. For the CDR3, the DNA is TGTGCCACCGGGGGGGGAGTACCCTACGAGCAGTACTTC. Translating it yields CATGGGVPYEQYF.

The chain couples TRBV21-1 to TRBJ2-1; the table's TRBD2 call for D was not verified on the DNA. TRBV21-1 is recorded as a pseudogene. CDR3 size: 15 residues. CDR3 protein: CASSTPGLAKNEQFF. DNA of the CDR3: TGTGCCAGCAGCACGCCGGGACTAGCGAAAAATGAGCAGTTCTTC.

The chain uses TRBV7-2 and TRBJ2-3, with TRBD2 matching 9 bases. The CDR3 covers 17 residues. J gave up 5 bases and V 5 bases, and 14 bases lay outside the gene matches. Germline V gives CDR1 SGHTA, CDR2 FQGNSA. The DNA for the CDR3 is TGTGCCAGCAGCCGAGGCGGGCAGCGGGGGGTCATAGATACGCAGTATTTT. It yields the protein CASSRGGQRGVIDTQYF.

J is TRBJ2-7 and V is TRBV5-1; a possible D gene is TRBD2 (5 bases). V lost 5 bases and J lost 2, with 8 bases in between. CDR1 SGHRS and CDR2 YFSETQ come from the germline V gene. The CDR3 totals 12 residues. The CDR3 nucleotides are TGCGCCAGCAGGGAGGCCGCCTACGAGCAGTACTTC. It specifies CASREAAYEQYF.

This sequence joins TRBV30 and TRBJ1-2; D is uncertain. V was pared by 3 bases and J by 0 bases, with 11 bases between. This CDR3 comprises 14 residues. CDR1 is GTSNPN and CDR2 is SVGIG in the germline V gene (reference sequence). The CDR3 reads CAWRPGLTNYGYTF. CDR3 coding DNA: TGTGCCTGGAGGCCAGGACTGACTAACTATGGCTACACCTTC.

The chain combines TRBV2 with TRBJ2-2; no clear D. The CDR3 has 15 amino acids. Between the trimmed V and J ends, which lost 4 bases and 1 base, there was a span of 10 bases. Germline CDR1 SNHLY, CDR2 FYNNEI. The CDR3 DNA is TGTGCCAGCAGTGTGACCGCTAGGAACACCGGGGAGCTGTTTTTT. Amino acids: CASSVTARNTGELFF.

This clone has more than one count but fewer than ten. The genes are TRBV6-6 and TRBJ1-2, with TRBD1 matching 8 bases. V lost 0 bases to trimming and J lost 7 bases; unmatched junction nucleotides: 7. Germline values: CDR1 MNHNY, CDR2 SVGAGI (reference sequence). The CDR3 loop spans 15 amino acids. The CDR3 DNA is TGTGCCAGCAGTTACTCGAGGCAGGGGGCGCGTGGCTACACCTTC. Translated, it gives CASSYSRQGARGYTF.

The rearrangement joins TRBV5-6 to TRBJ2-5, with 7 bases lining up with TRBD1. This CDR3 is 15 amino acids long. Losses at the gene ends were 1 base for V and 2 bases for J; bases not matched to a gene: 5. The germline V gene has CDR1 SGHDT and CDR2 YYEEEE. CDR3 coding DNA: TGTGCCAGCAGCTTGTTGGTGGGACAGCAAGAGACCCAGTACTTC. This sequence encodes CASSLLVGQQETQYF.

The chain links TRBV19 to TRBJ1-1, with D tentatively TRBD1 (6 bases). V lost 4 bases and J 1 base, leaving 13 bases between the germline ends. The CDR3 is 15 residues long. Germline CDR1 reads LNHDA; CDR2 reads SQIVND (reference sequence). The CDR3 here is CASSNPGHWNTEAFF. DNA for the CDR3: TGTGCCAGTAGTAACCCGGGACACTGGAACACTGAAGCTTTCTTT.

With respect to this clone: Different DNA sequences within this sample yield the same CDR3. This chain links TRBV30 with TRBJ1-5, with no clear D. Deletions cut 2 bases from V and 2 bases from J, with 7 bases between. Germline V gene lookup returns CDR1 GTSNPN and CDR2 SVGIG (reference sequence). The CDR3 loop spans 13 amino acids. CDR3 in amino acids: CAWSKGGNQPQHF. CDR3 nucleotide sequence: TGTGCCTGGAGTAAAGGAGGCAATCAGCCCCAGCATTTT.

The V call is TRBV9, the J call TRBJ1-2; tentative D call: TRBD1 (5 bases). Germline V CDR1 and CDR2: SGDLS, YYNGEE. The CDR3 runs 14 residues. Trimming took off 3 bases at V and 4 bases at J, with 13 bases between the two ends. The CDR3: CASSADTGRYGYTF. CDR3 DNA sequence: TGTGCCAGCAGCGCCGACACAGGCCGCTATGGCTACACCTTC.

The chain employs TRBV6-6 and TRBJ1-2; a weak D match, TRBD1 (5 bases). V dropped 7 bases and J dropped 3 bases, with 9 bases sitting between them. Germline V CDR1 and CDR2: MNHNY, SVGAGI (reference sequence). The CDR3 consists of 12 residues. The chain's CDR3 is CASKKQDYGYTF. CDR3 bases: TGTGCCAGCAAGAAACAGGACTATGGCTACACCTTC.

This rearrangement joins TRBV7-9 to TRBJ2-1, with 8 bases matching TRBD1. The CDR3 length is 19 residues. Germline CDR1 SEHNR, CDR2 FQNEAQ (reference sequence). The J segment lost 4 bases and the V segment lost 8 bases, leaving 22 bases of the junction unmatched. The chain's CDR3 is CASELVKGGAGGAYNEQFF. The CDR3 DNA reads as TGTGCCAGCGAACTAGTTAAGGGCGGGGCAGGGGGCGCTTACAATGAGCAGTTCTTC.

The chain has TRBV27 and TRBJ1-4; D is unresolved. This CDR3 is 14 amino acids long. The germline V gene encodes CDR1 MNHEY and CDR2 SMNVEV (reference sequence). V gave up 6 bases and J gave up 3 bases, with 11 bases separating them. CDR3: CASSSQYANEKLFF. CDR3 nucleotide sequence: TGTGCCAGCAGCTCCCAGTACGCTAATGAAAAACTGTTTTTT.

This sequence joins TRBV10-1 and TRBJ1-2; 7 nucleotides align to TRBD1. The germline CDR1 and CDR2 sequences are WNHNN and SYGVQD (reference sequence). With V trimmed by 4 bases and J by 7 bases, 6 bases remained unmatched. CDR3 length equals 13 residues. CDR3 protein: CASSGDRERGYTF. The DNA for the CDR3 is TGCGCCAGCAGTGGAGACAGGGAACGTGGCTACACCTTC.

This clone appeared a few times. The chain uses TRBV6-5 and TRBJ2-1; TRBD2 matches 10 bases. V lost 4 bases and J lost 5; bases outside the gene matches: 5. CDR3 length equals 15 residues. CDR1 and CDR2 (germline): MNHEY, SVGAGI. For the CDR3, the DNA is TGTGCCAGCAGTTCTAGCGGGGGATTTAACAATGAGCAGTTCTTC. This gives the protein CASSSSGGFNNEQFF.

This rearrangement joins TRBV5-1 to TRBJ1-1; D is unclear. This CDR3 has 13 residues. With 7 bases removed from V and 4 bases from J, the gap between germline ends came to 14 bases. In germline, CDR1 is SGHRS, CDR2 YFSETQ. CDR3 coding DNA: TGCGCCAGCCGTTTAACGGAGGGCACTGAAGCTTTCTTT. As protein: CASRLTEGTEAFF.

The chain couples TRBV4-2 to TRBJ2-2, with D perhaps TRBD2 (5 bases). V lost 3 bases and J lost 4, with 15 bases in between. The germline V gene encodes CDR1 LGHNA and CDR2 YNFKEQ. The CDR3 totals 16 residues. CDR3 nucleotide sequence: TGTGCCAGCAGCCAGTCCCTCGCGGGTGCCACCGGGGAGCTGTTTTTT. It encodes CASSQSLAGATGELFF.

The genes are TRBV5-1 and TRBJ1-5, with 7 bases that match TRBD1. The J segment lost 7 bases and the V segment lost 4 bases, leaving 11 bases of the junction unmatched. Germline CDR1 reads SGHRS; CDR2 reads YFSETQ. This CDR3 comprises 15 residues. The DNA for the CDR3 is TGCGCCAGCAGCCCGGAACCGACAGGGTGGCAGCCCCAGCATTTT. Translated: CASSPEPTGWQPQHF.

V usage is TRBV30 and J usage is TRBJ2-1; 7 bases align to TRBD2. Trimming cost V 2 bases and J 0 bases; bases outside gene matches: 10. The V gene's germline CDR1 is GTSNPN and CDR2 SVGIG (reference sequence). The CDR3 is 17 amino acids. CDR3: CAWSLKSGGVSYNEQFF. As DNA, the CDR3 is TGTGCCTGGAGTCTAAAGAGTGGGGGGGTCTCCTACAATGAGCAGTTCTTC.

The rearrangement links TRBV28 to TRBJ2-3; D is ambiguous. The V end lost 8 bases, the J end lost 2 bases, and 14 bases lay between the germline ends. Germline V gene lookup returns CDR1 MDHEN and CDR2 SYDVKM. The CDR3 extends over 14 amino acids. CDR3 in amino acids: CASGSPGYTDTQYF. The CDR3 coding sequence is TGTGCCAGCGGGTCACCAGGATACACAGATACGCAGTATTTT.

This clone occurred a few times. J is TRBJ1-6 and V is TRBV27; 8 nucleotides align to TRBD1. The CDR3 sequence is 15 residues long. Unmatched junction bases numbered 9, after V lost 6 bases and J lost 8 bases. CDR1 is MNHEY, CDR2 SMNVEV, per germline (reference sequence). DNA for the CDR3: TGTGCCAGCAGCCAAGCAGGACAGGGAGATTCACCCCTCCACTTT. Amino acids: CASSQAGQGDSPLHF.

The gene calls are TRBV2 and TRBJ1-5, with a tentative D call TRBD1 (5 bases). The CDR3 has 14 residues. V lost 6 bases, J lost 7 bases, and 16 bases lay in between. Germline-derived CDR1 and CDR2 are SNHLY and FYNNEI. In nucleotides, the CDR3 is TGTGCCAGCAGGGGGGGGTTTGATGGACAGCCCCAGCATTTT. Its protein product is CASRGGFDGQPQHF.

This chain connects TRBV5-4 to TRBJ2-1, with 7 positions matching TRBD1. The CDR3 is made up of 15 amino acids. V dropped 4 bases and J dropped 1; count of bases not matched to a gene: 5. In germline, CDR1 is SGHNT, CDR2 YYREEE (reference sequence). Here the CDR3 DNA reads TGTGCCAGCAGCACCGGGACAGAGTCCTACAATGAGCAGTTCTTC. Residues: CASSTGTESYNEQFF. Full variable domain (rest looked up from reference TRBV5-4 and TRBJ2-1): ETGVTQSPTHLIKTRGQQVTLRCSSQSGHNTVSWYQQALGQGPQFIFQYYREEENGRGNFPPRFSGLQFPNYSSELNVNALELDDSALYLCASSTGTESYNEQFFGPGTRLTVL.

This clone was counted once. The rearrangement joins TRBV5-1 to TRBJ2-3; 7 bases line up with TRBD1. This CDR3 spans 15 amino acids. Germline V gene data show CDR1 as SGHRS and CDR2 as YFSETQ. Trimming at V came to 4 bases and at J to 2 bases, leaving 7 bases not matched to a gene. CDR3 in amino acids: CASSQGGLHTDTQYF. In nucleotides, the CDR3 is TGCGCCAGCAGCCAAGGGGGCCTACACACAGATACGCAGTATTTT.